This T cell receptor beta chain was observed in a study of OX40 agonist ivuxolimab in advanced cancers. From germline, CDR1 is MNHNY and CDR2 SVGAGI (reference sequence). The CDR3 has 13 residues. V gave up 6 bases and J gave up 0 bases, with 8 bases separating them. The protocol was immunoSEQ multiplex PCR, while the TCRdb copy is restricted to in-frame clones and leaves out a portion. The table includes approximately 70,000 clones, 80% to 90% detected once. The chain employs TRBV6-6 and TRBJ1-1; D is uncertain. This specimen was CD4+ or CD8+ T cells sorted from blood, taken in a trial of the OX40 agonist ivuxolimab. The origin of this receptor is an adult with an advanced solid tumor such as melanoma, head and neck, liver or kidney cancer. CDR3 loop: CASRVSMNTEAFF. As DNA, the CDR3 is TGTGCCAGCAGGGTCAGCATGAACACTGAAGCTTTCTTT.